One sample yielded the 5 T cell receptor beta chains listed below, sequenced in a study of beta chain features in type 1 diabetes. Expressed TCRB transcripts were sequenced because the isolated RNA had all been reverse transcribed beforehand. Here immunoSEQ multiplex PCR was the method, and the copy in TCRdb shows in-frame clones only, minus some. The table lists some 370,000 clones, around 10% of them singletons. Their recognized antigens are unknown. Study results and limitations: All four CD4+ subsets from Type 1 diabetes patients carried moderately but significantly shorter TCRB CDR3s.

Sequenced sample: central memory CD4+ T cells from blood. The receptors originated from a man aged 25 to 40 with type 1 diabetes.

This clone was observed a handful of times. At the DNA level, this CDR3 is encoded by other sequences in the same sample as well. The chain links TRBV6-6 to TRBJ1-2, with a possible D match to TRBD1 (6 bases). CDR3 length equals 14 residues. The germline V and J ends were trimmed by 8 bases and 1 base, with 14 bases remaining between them. Germline V gives CDR1 MNHNY, CDR2 SVGAGI (reference sequence). The CDR3 loop reads CASEGRGNNYGYTF. The CDR3, as DNA: TGTGCCAGCGAGGGGAGGGGGAATAACTATGGCTACACCTTC.

A few counts support this clone. The chain is built from TRBV28 and TRBJ1-5, with D maybe TRBD1 (5 bases). CDR3 length: 14 amino acids. Germline V gene sequence: CDR1 MDHEN, CDR2 SYDVKM. V was shortened by 2 bases and J by 5 bases, with 10 bases between the two germline ends. The CDR3 loop is CASSLRQKYQPQHF. CDR3 sequence (DNA): TGTGCCAGCAGTTTAAGACAGAAATATCAGCCCCAGCATTTT.

This clone was recorded a few times. This chain links TRBV19 with TRBJ2-5; perhaps D is TRBD1 or TRBD2 (7 bases each). V dropped 3 bases and J dropped 5 bases, with 16 bases sitting between them. Germline values: CDR1 LNHDA, CDR2 SQIVND (reference sequence). The CDR3 is 15 amino acids. CDR3 DNA sequence: TGTGCCAGTAGTATCGTTGCAGGGGGAGGGGAGACCCAGTACTTC. Encoded protein: CASSIVAGGGETQYF.

This clone appeared a few times. V and J are TRBV5-1 and TRBJ2-3; D is undetermined. The V end lost 0 bases, the J end lost 5 bases, and 13 bases lay between the germline ends. This CDR3 comprises 15 residues. Per germline, CDR1 SGHRS and CDR2 YFSETQ. CDR3 region: CASSLAGQPGDTQYF. The CDR3 coding sequence is TGCGCCAGCAGCTTGGCCGGGCAGCCCGGAGATACGCAGTATTTT.

CDR3 amino acids: CASSAGLAGAKNIQYF. DNA for the CDR3: TGTGCCAGCAGTGCGGGACTAGCGGGAGCCAAAAACATTCAGTACTTC. The rearrangement links TRBV6-6 to TRBJ2-4; 12 nucleotides line up with TRBD2. The ends lost 5 bases at V and 0 bases at J; junction bases unmatched: 2. Germline V gives CDR1 MNHNY, CDR2 SVGAGI (reference sequence). The CDR3 runs to 16 residues.